This T cell receptor beta chain derives from a study of PD-1 blockade in mismatch repair-deficient tumors. Study-wide points: Rapid post-treatment expansion, then contraction, generally preceding radiologic response, marked tumor-resident clones.

Stated time point: roughly ten-day in vitro stimulation with candidate neoantigen peptide 4. All patients were mismatch repair deficient, assessed by either PCR or immunohistochemistry. A few pembrolizumab responders had their TCRs sequenced. Cells were stimulated 10 days with each of more than 5 ELISpot-reactive neoantigens. The J segment lost 10 bases and the V segment lost 5 bases, leaving 10 bases of the junction unmatched. Germline V CDR1 and CDR2: SGHVS, FNYEAQ. The CDR3 extends over 14 amino acids. This clone has a handful of counts. Its matching antigen is unknown. Sequencing used immunoSEQ multiplex PCR; TCRdb keeps in-frame clones, though not all of them. Seen here are about 14,000 clones, 84% observed once, and the top ten hold approximately 20%.

Specimen: cells cultured in vitro, collected from a patient treated with pembrolizumab. This rearrangement joins TRBV7-6 to TRBJ2-1, with 8 bases matching TRBD2. This receptor was taken from an adult with mismatch repair-deficient cancer. As DNA, the CDR3 is TGTGCCAGCAGCCTGCGACTAGCGTCGAGGGAGCAGTTCTTC. Protein sequence: CASSLRLASREQFF. Filled out from reference TRBV7-6 and TRBJ2-1, the complete variable domain reads GAGVSQSPRYKVTKRGQDVALRCDPISGHVSLYWYRQALGQGPEFLTYFNYEAQQDKSGLPNDRFSAERPEGSISTLTIQRTEQRDSAMYRCASSLRLASREQFFGPGTRLTVL.